Presented here are 3 T cell receptor beta chains from one specimen sequenced in a study of OX40 agonist ivuxolimab in advanced cancers. TCRdb keeps only in-frame clones here, not all; method: immunoSEQ multiplex PCR. The sample yields over 60,000 clones, roughly nine tenths seen once. This specimen was CD4+ or CD8+ T cells sorted from blood, taken in a trial of the OX40 agonist ivuxolimab. These receptors were taken from an adult with an advanced solid tumor such as melanoma, head and neck, liver or kidney cancer.

V is TRBV6-1 and J is TRBJ2-7, with a weak D call TRBD1 (5 bases). Germline V CDR1 and CDR2: MNHNS, SASEGT. The CDR3 is made up of 13 amino acids. Trimming removed 8 bases from V and 0 bases from J, with 11 bases in between. The CDR3 nucleotides read TGTGCCAGCGAGACAGCCATCTCCTACGAGCAGTACTTC. It encodes CASETAISYEQYF.

In DNA, the CDR3 is TGTGCCAGCAGTATCCTGCTCGGAAACACCATATATTTT. This codes for CASSILLGNTIYF. The J gene is TRBJ1-3, the V gene TRBV11-3; D not certain. Germline loops: CDR1 SGHNT, CDR2 YENEEA. V lost 6 bases, J lost 4 bases, and 10 bases lay in between. The CDR3 is made up of 13 amino acids.

The genes are TRBV28 and TRBJ2-7; D is possibly TRBD1 or TRBD2 (6 bases each). CDR3 length: 13 residues. Trimming shortened V by 8 bases and J by 3 bases, and 14 bases separated the two germline ends. Germline CDR1 reads MDHEN; CDR2 reads SYDVKM. The CDR3: CASSGGPVYEQYF. The CDR3 bases are TGTGCCAGCTCCGGGGGCCCCGTCTACGAGCAGTACTTC.